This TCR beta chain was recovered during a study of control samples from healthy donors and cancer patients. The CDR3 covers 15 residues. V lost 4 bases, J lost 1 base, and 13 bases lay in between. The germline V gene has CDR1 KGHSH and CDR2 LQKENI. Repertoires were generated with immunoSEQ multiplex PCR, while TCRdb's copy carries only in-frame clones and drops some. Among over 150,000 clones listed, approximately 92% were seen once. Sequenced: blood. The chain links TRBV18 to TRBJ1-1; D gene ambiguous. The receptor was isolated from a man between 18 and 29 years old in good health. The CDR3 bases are TGTGCCAGCTCACGGATCCGGGCAAAGAACACTGAAGCTTTCTTT. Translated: CASSRIRAKNTEAFF.